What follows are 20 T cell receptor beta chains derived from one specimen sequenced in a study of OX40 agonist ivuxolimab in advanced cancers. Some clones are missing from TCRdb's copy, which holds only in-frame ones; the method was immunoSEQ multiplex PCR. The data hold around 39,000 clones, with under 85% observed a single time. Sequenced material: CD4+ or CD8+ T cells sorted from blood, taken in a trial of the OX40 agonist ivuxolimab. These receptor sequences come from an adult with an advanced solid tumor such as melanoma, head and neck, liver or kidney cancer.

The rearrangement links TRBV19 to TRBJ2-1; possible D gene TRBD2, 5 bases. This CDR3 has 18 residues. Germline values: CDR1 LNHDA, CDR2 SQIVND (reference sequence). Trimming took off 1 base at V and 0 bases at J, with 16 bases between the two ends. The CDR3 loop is CASSIGGWSGSSYNEQFF. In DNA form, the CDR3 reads TGTGCCAGTAGTATAGGTGGTTGGAGCGGAAGCTCCTACAATGAGCAGTTCTTC.

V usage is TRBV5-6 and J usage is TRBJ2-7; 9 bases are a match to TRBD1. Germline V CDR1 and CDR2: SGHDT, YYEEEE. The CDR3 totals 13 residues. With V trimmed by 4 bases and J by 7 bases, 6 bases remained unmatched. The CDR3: CASSRDRVREQYF. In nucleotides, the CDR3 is TGTGCCAGCAGCAGGGACAGGGTTAGGGAGCAGTACTTC.

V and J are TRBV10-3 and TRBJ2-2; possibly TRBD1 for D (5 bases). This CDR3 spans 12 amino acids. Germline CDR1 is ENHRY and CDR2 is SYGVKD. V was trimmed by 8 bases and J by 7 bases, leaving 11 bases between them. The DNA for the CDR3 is TGTGCCATCGGTAGGGGCAACGGGGAGCTGTTTTTT. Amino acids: CAIGRGNGELFF.

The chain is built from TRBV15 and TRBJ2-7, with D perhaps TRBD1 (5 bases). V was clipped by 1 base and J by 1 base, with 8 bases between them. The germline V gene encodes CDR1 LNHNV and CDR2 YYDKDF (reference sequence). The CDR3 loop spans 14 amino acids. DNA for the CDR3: TGTGCCACCAGCAGAGTACAGGCTTCCTACGAGCAGTACTTC. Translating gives CATSRVQASYEQYF. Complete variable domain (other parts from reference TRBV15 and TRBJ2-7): DAMVIQNPRYQVTQFGKPVTLSCSQTLNHNVMYWYQQKSSQAPKLLFHYYDKDFNNEADTPDNFQSRRPNTSFCFLDIRSPGLGDTAMYLCATSRVQASYEQYFGPGTRLTVT.

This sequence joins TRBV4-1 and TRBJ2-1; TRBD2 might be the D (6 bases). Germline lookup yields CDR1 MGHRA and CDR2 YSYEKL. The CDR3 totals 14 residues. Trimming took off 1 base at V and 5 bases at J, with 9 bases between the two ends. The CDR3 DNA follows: TGCGCCAGCAGCCAAGGCCGGGAGAACAATGAGCAGTTCTTC. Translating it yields CASSQGRENNEQFF.

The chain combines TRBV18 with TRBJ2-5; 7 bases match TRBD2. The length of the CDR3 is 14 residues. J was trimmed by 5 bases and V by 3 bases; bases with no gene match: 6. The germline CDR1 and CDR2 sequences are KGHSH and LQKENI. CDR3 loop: CASSPGGPGETQYF. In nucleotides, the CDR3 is TGTGCCAGCTCACCGGGAGGGCCGGGGGAGACCCAGTACTTC.

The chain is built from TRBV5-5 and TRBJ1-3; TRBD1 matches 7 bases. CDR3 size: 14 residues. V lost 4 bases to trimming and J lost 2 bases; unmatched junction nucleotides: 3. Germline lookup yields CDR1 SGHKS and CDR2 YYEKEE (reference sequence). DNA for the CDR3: TGTGCCAGCAGCCCTACAGGGGCTGGAAACACCATATATTTT. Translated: CASSPTGAGNTIYF.

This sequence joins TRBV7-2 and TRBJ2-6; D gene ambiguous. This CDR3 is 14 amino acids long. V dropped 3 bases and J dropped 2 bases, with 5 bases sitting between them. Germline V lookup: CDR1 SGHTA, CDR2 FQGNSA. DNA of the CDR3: TGTGCCAGCAGCTTCTTTGCTGGGGCCAACGTCCTGACTTTC. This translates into CASSFFAGANVLTF.

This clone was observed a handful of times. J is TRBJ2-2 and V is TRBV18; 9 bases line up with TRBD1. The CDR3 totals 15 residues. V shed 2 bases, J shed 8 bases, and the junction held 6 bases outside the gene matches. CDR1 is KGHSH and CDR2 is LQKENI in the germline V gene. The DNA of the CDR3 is TGTGCCAGCTCACCAACCGGGACAGGGACTGGGGAGCTGTTTTTT. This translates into CASSPTGTGTGELFF.

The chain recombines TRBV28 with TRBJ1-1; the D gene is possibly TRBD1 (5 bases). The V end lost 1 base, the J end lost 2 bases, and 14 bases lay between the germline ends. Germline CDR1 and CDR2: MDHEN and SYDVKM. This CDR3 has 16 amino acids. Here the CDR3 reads CASSLYSWGSNTEAFF. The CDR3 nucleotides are TGTGCCAGCAGTTTATATTCCTGGGGGAGCAACACTGAAGCTTTCTTT.

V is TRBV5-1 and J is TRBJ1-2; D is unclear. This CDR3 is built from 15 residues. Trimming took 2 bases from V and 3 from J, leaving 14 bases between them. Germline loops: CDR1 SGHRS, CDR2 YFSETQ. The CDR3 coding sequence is TGCGCCAGCAGCTTCGGGTCGGGCCGGGACTATGGCTACACCTTC. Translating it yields CASSFGSGRDYGYTF. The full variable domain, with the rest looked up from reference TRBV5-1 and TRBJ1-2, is KAGVTQTPRYLIKTRGQQVTLSCSPISGHRSVSWYQQTPGQGLQFLFEYFSETQRNKGNFPGRFSGRQFSNSRSEMNVSTLELGDSALYLCASSFGSGRDYGYTFGSGTRLTVV.

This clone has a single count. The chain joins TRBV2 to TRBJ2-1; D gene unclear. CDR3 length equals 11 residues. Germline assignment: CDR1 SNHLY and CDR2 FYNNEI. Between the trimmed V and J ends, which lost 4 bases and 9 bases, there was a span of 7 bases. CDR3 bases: TGTGCCAGCAGTGCAAAGAGTGAGCAGTTCTTC. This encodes CASSAKSEQFF.

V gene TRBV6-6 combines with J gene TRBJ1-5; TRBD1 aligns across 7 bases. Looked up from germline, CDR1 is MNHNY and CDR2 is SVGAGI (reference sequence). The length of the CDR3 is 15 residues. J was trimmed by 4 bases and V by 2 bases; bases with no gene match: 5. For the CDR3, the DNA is TGTGCCAGCAGTTACGGGGACAGAAGGAATCAGCCCCAGCATTTT. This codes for CASSYGDRRNQPQHF.

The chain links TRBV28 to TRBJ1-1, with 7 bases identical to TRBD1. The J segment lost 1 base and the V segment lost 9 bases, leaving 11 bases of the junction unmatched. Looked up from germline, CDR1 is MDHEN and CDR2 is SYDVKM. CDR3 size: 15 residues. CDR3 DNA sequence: TGTGCCAGTTACACAAGACAGGGCCGGAACACTGAAGCTTTCTTT. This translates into CASYTRQGRNTEAFF.

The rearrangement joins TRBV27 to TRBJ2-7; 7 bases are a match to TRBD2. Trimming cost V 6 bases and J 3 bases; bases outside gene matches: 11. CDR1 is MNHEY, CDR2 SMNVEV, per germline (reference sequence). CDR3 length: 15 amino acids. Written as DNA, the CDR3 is TGTGCCAGCAGCCTTCAGAATGCGGGAGTCTACGAGCAGTACTTC. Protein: CASSLQNAGVYEQYF.

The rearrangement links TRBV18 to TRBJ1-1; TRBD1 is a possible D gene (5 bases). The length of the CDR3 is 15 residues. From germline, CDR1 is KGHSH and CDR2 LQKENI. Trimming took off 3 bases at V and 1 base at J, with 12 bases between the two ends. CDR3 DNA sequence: TGTGCCAGCTCACCTCGGGGAGGGGAGAACACTGAAGCTTTCTTT. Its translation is CASSPRGGENTEAFF.

The CDR3 loop is CASSHTGGRQETQYF. In DNA form, the CDR3 reads TGTGCCAGTAGTCATACCGGGGGACGCCAAGAGACCCAGTACTTC. The V call is TRBV19, the J call TRBJ2-5, with a possible D match to TRBD2 (6 bases). Germline V lookup: CDR1 LNHDA, CDR2 SQIVND (reference sequence). The CDR3 consists of 15 residues. V was cut by 5 bases and J by 1 base, with 14 bases left in between.

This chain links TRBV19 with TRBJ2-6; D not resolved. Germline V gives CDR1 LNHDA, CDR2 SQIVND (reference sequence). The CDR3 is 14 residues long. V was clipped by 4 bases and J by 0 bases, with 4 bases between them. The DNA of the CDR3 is TGTGCCAGTAGTACGCCCTCTGGGGCCAACGTCCTGACTTTC. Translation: CASSTPSGANVLTF.

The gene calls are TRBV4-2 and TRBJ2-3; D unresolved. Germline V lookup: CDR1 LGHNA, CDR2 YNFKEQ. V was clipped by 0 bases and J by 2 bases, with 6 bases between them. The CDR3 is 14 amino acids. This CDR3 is CASSQERTTDTQYF. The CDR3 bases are TGTGCCAGCAGCCAAGAGCGGACCACAGATACGCAGTATTTT.

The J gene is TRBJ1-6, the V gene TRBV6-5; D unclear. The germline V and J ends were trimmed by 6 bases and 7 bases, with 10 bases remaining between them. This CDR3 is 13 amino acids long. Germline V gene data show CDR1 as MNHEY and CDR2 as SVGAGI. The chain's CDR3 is CASSPGPNSPLHF. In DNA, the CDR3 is TGTGCCAGCAGCCCTGGACCCAATTCACCCCTCCACTTT.